This TCR beta chain is drawn from a study of regulatory T cells in long-lasting Graves disease. Background on the study: Graves' patients, newly diagnosed, had taken antithyroid drugs under 3 months. Broader study findings: Rather than thyroid tissue, only peripheral blood underwent study. For persistent Graves' patients, TCR diversity was lower than for newly diagnosed ones.

Regarding time point: newly diagnosed GD, antithyroid drugs for less than 3 months. From RNA extracted from PBMCs, the TCR library was made. This clonotype was observed at least ten times. The antigen remains undetermined. HTBI primers from iRepertoire and Arm-PCR of CDR3 regions yielded the TCR beta libraries. TCRdb reprocessed the multiplex PCR reads via MiXCR and lists one record per CDR3 protein. In the table there are a few hundred thousand distinct CDR3 sequences, approximately 16% of which are singletons. CDR1 and CDR2 from the germline V gene are GTSNPN and SVGIG (reference sequence). V gave up 2 bases and J gave up 6 bases, with 14 bases separating them. This CDR3 has 15 residues.

The source of this sequence is a female donor with Graves disease. Here the sequenced sample was peripheral blood mononuclear cells (PBMCs), taken at new diagnosis, from a patient treated with antithyroid drugs. This chain links TRBV30 with TRBJ1-6, with D unclear. The CDR3 loop is CAWSYGQVINSPLHF. DNA for the CDR3: TGTGCCTGGAGTTACGGTCAGGTGATTAATTCACCCCTCCACTTT. Combining the CDR3 with reference TRBV30 and TRBJ1-6 gives the whole variable domain SQTIHQWPATLVQPVGSPLSLECTVEGTSNPNLYWYRQAAGRGLQLLFYSVGIGQISSEVPQNLSASRPQDRQFILSSKKLLLSDSGFYLCAWSYGQVINSPLHFGNGTRLTVT.